The rows below give T cell receptor beta chains drawn from one sample of a study of PD-1 blockade in mismatch repair-deficient tumors. Only in-frame clones appear in the TCRdb table, and some are missing; sequencing was by immunoSEQ multiplex PCR. The sample includes under 95,000 clones, more than 80% of them seen just once. The sample in question was peripheral blood, obtained 44 weeks after starting pembrolizumab. The source is an adult with mismatch repair-deficient cancer. Both conserved end residues are part of each CDR3. D genes are given only for firm matches. Expanded clones are given a class, and other clones once, few, many or no size at all.

v_gene	j_gene	d_gene	abundance	CDR3nt	CDR3aa
TRBV4-3	TRBJ2-1	TRBD2	few	TGCGCCAGCAGCCTGTGGACTAGCGGGGAGATTTACAATGAGCAGTTCTTC	CASSLWTSGEIYNEQFF
TRBV15	TRBJ1-3	-	-	TGTGCCACCAGCAGTGGCCTAGGGGGTGGAAACACCATATATTTT	CATSSGLGGGNTIYF
TRBV7-9	TRBJ2-7	-	-	TGTGCCAGCAGCTTAATGTCGGTTCGGAGAGATTCCTACGAGCAGTACTTC	CASSLMSVRRDSYEQYF
TRBV6-1	TRBJ2-7	-	few	TGTGCCAGCAGTGGGAGACAGCTGTTATTCGAGCAGTACTTC	CASSGRQLLFEQYF
TRBV21-1	TRBJ2-7	-	-	TGTGCCAGCAGCAAAGAAAAGTACAGGAGCGGGGCACCTCACGAGCAGTACTTC	CASSKEKYRSGAPHEQYF
TRBV5-1	TRBJ2-2	TRBD2	-	TGCGCCAGCAGCTTGGGGGGACTAGCGAACGCGAACACCGGGGAGCTGTTTTTT	CASSLGGLANANTGELFF
TRBV19	TRBJ1-2	-	once	TGTGCCAGTAGTCCTAGGACAGACTATGGCTACACCTTC	CASSPRTDYGYTF
TRBV4-1	TRBJ2-2	TRBD2	-	TGCGCCAGCAGCCATCTGACTAGCGAGGTTACCGGGGAGCTGTTTTTT	CASSHLTSEVTGELFF
TRBV5-1	TRBJ2-1	TRBD2	-	TGCGCCAGCAGCTTGGTAGCTAGCGGGAATCTCGGTGAGCAGTTCTTC	CASSLVASGNLGEQFF
TRBV7-8	TRBJ1-3	-	-	TGTGCCAGCAGCCTTAGACTTGGGGGGGCGGAAAGCACCATATATTTT	CASSLRLGGAESTIYF
TRBV11-2	TRBJ2-5	-	-	TGTGCCAGCAGCTTAGGCCTGATCGACCAGTACTTC	CASSLGLIDQYF
TRBV19	TRBJ2-5	-	-	TGTGCCAGTAGTATTTCTCGGTCAGGTTGGGAGACCCAGTACTTC	CASSISRSGWETQYF
TRBV7-9	TRBJ2-1	-	once	TGTGCCAGCAGTGCCAGGGACAATCAAAATGAGCAGTTCTTC	CASSARDNQNEQFF
TRBV25-1	TRBJ2-6	-	-	TGTGCCAGCACGGCCTCTGGGGCCAACGTCCTGACTTTC	CASTASGANVLTF
TRBV27	TRBJ1-3	TRBD1	-	TGTGCCAGCAGCCCAGGGGGCTCTGGAAACACCATATATTTT	CASSPGGSGNTIYF